This TCR beta chain came from a study of blood T cell repertoires in COVID-19. At the level of the study: COVID-19 samples, acute and convalescent, were from the United States, Italy and Spain. The analysed material was cDNA or gDNA that came from T cells, B-cell-depleted T cells, or PBMCs.

Original processing notes: Nucleated cell counts were estimated from reference gene primer amplification. Using immunoSEQ multiplex PCR, the repertoire was profiled, and TCRdb retains in-frame clones only, with some absent. The V and J calls and clone size are taken from that table; D and trimming were inferred from the DNA. The data show a few hundred thousand clones, roughly 88% seen once. Germline V gene lookup returns CDR1 GTSNPN and CDR2 SVGIG (reference sequence). This CDR3 region has 13 residues. V was shortened by 2 bases and J by 2 bases, with 9 bases between the two germline ends. This clone has just one count.

This clonotype originated in a woman in her forties or fifties with active or convalescent COVID-19. The source material was peripheral blood. This chain uses TRBV30 with TRBJ1-1; D is undetermined. The CDR3 sequence is CAWSNGGNTEAFF. In nucleotides, the CDR3 is TGTGCCTGGAGTAATGGAGGTAACACTGAAGCTTTCTTT.